The rows below give T cell receptor beta chains drawn from one sample of a study of quantifying T cell responses using KT2 cells. Each CDR3 protein gets one entry after TCRdb re-called the UMI-ligation and nested PCR reads with MiXCR. Among some 43,000 distinct CDR3 sequences listed, 15% to 20% were seen once. Sequenced: PBMCs spiked with cells of the T cell clone KT2. The receptors here all came from a human donor. Each CDR3 is given with its conserved first and last residue. The D gene is left open where the match is weak. Not all rows give a size; the values are once, few, many and, for expanded clones, a class.

>TRBV5-1|TRBJ2-6|-|-
CASSLSPLGGANVLTF
TGCGCCAGCAGCCTATCACCTCTGGGCGGGGCCAACGTCCTGACTTTC
>TRBV5-1|TRBJ2-7|few|-
CASSTAREQYF
TGCGCCAGCAGCACCGCGCGGGAGCAGTACTTC
>TRBV7-2|TRBJ1-2|-|TRBD1
CASSSDRGYGHTF
TGTGCCAGCAGCTCAGACAGGGGGTATGGCCACACCTTC
>TRBV18|TRBJ1-5|-|-
CASSPPTGSRNQPQNF
TGTGCCAGCTCACCACCTACGGGCTCTCGCAATCAGCCCCAGAATTTT
>TRBV12-3/TRBV12-4|TRBJ2-4|few|TRBD1
CASSTRQGRSKNIQYF
TGTGCCAGCAGTACCCGACAGGGCCGATCCAAAAACATTCAGTACTTC
>TRBV10-1|TRBJ2-7|-|TRBD1
CASSPGQVTYEQYF
TGCGCCAGCTCTCCGGGACAGGTAACCTACGAGCAGTACTTC
>TRBV19|TRBJ2-7|-|-
CASSPWDGKGAEQYF
TGTGCCAGTAGTCCGTGGGACGGGAAGGGTGCCGAGCAGTACTTC
>TRBV6-2/TRBV6-3|TRBJ2-5|-|-
CASIDRYQETQYF
TGTGCCAGCATCGACAGGTACCAAGAGACCCAGTACTTC
>TRBV7-8|TRBJ1-5|-|-
CASSLSPANQPQHF
TGTGCCAGCAGCTTATCGCCAGCTAATCAGCCCCAGCATTTT
>TRBV28|TRBJ1-5|few|TRBD1
CASSFGGTGGEPQHF
TGTGCCAGCAGTTTCGGCGGGACAGGGGGAGAGCCCCAGCATTTT
>TRBV7-2|TRBJ2-7|-|TRBD2
CASSLDSGRHYEQYF
TGTGCCAGCAGCTTAGACAGCGGGAGACACTACGAGCAGTACTTC
>TRBV4-1|TRBJ2-7|many|-
CASSQAGTDAYEQYF
TGCGCCAGCAGCCAAGCCGGGACGGATGCCTACGAGCAGTACTTC
>TRBV7-9|TRBJ2-5|many|-
CASSPVVPETQYF
TGTGCCAGCAGTCCCGTGGTCCCAGAGACCCAGTACTTC
>TRBV9|TRBJ2-1|few|-
CASSVENEQFF
TGTGCCAGCAGCGTAGAGAATGAGCAGTTCTTC
>TRBV20-1|TRBJ1-5|few|-
CSARGFRNQPQHF
TGCAGTGCTAGGGGGTTTCGCAATCAGCCCCAGCATTTT
>TRBV10-1|TRBJ1-1|few|-
CASSAFRGGTEAFF
TGCGCCAGCAGTGCGTTCAGGGGCGGCACTGAAGCTTTCTTT
>TRBV20-1|TRBJ2-1|few|TRBD2
CSARVHRFLADRGINEQFF
TGCAGTGCTAGAGTTCACAGGTTCCTAGCGGACCGAGGGATCAATGAGCAGTTCTTC
>TRBV5-4|TRBJ2-2|few|-
CASSRFLGGSLNTGELFF
TGTGCCAGCAGCCGATTTCTAGGGGGATCGCTGAACACCGGGGAGCTGTTTTTT
>TRBV30|TRBJ2-7|-|TRBD1
CAWRRGPGQVLEQYF
TGTGCCTGGAGGAGGGGGCCGGGACAGGTTTTGGAGCAGTACTTC
>TRBV30|TRBJ2-2|few|-
CACSGEAGELFF
TGTGCCTGTTCTGGGGAAGCCGGGGAGCTGTTTTTT
>TRBV2|TRBJ1-5|-|-
CASSEGWGRPQHF
TGTGCCAGCAGTGAAGGTTGGGGTCGGCCCCAGCATTTT
>TRBV6-7|TRBJ2-7|few|-
CASSYSTTSEQYF
TGTGCCAGCAGTTACTCGACAACTTCCGAGCAGTACTTC